These 17 T cell receptor beta chains were sequenced from one sample in a study of blood T cell repertoires in COVID-19. The table came from immunoSEQ multiplex PCR; TCRdb's copy has only in-frame clones and leaves some out. The sample records 170,000 or so clones, approximately 88% being singletons. The sequenced material came from peripheral blood. All receptors derive from a woman aged 55-70 years with acute or convalescent COVID-19.

For the CDR3, the DNA is TGTGCCAGCAGCTTAGTGGGGGCTAGCAATCAGCCCCAGCATTTT. Amino acid sequence: CASSLVGASNQPQHF. The chain joins TRBV7-2 to TRBJ1-5; possible D gene TRBD1, 6 bases. CDR3 length: 15 amino acids. Germline values: CDR1 SGHTA, CDR2 FQGNSA. V lost 1 base to trimming and J lost 0 bases, with 7 bases between them. Full variable domain (missing parts from reference TRBV7-2 and TRBJ1-5): GAGVSQSPSNKVTEKGKDVELRCDPISGHTALYWYRQSLGQGLEFLIYFQGNSAPDKSGLPSDRFSAERTGGSVSTLTIQRTQQEDSAVYLCASSLVGASNQPQHFGDGTRLSIL.

The V gene is TRBV19, the J gene TRBJ1-2; D remains unclear. Trimming took off 3 bases at V and 4 bases at J, with 12 bases between the two ends. The CDR3 loop spans 14 amino acids. Germline CDR1 LNHDA, CDR2 SQIVND (reference sequence). Here the CDR3 reads CASSMRAESYGYTF. The CDR3 DNA is TGTGCCAGTAGTATGAGGGCAGAGAGCTATGGCTACACCTTC.

The rearrangement uses TRBV9 and TRBJ2-7, with TRBD2 matching 11 bases. The CDR3 consists of 17 residues. Germline CDR1 is SGDLS and CDR2 is YYNGEE. V was clipped by 0 bases and J by 1 base; unmatched bases: 6. CDR3: CASSVGSGGARSYEQYF. CDR3 sequence (DNA): TGTGCCAGCAGCGTAGGTAGCGGGGGGGCCCGGTCCTACGAGCAGTACTTC.

This chain uses TRBV29-1 with TRBJ2-3; 8 bases are a match to TRBD2. After removal of 8 bases from V and 4 bases from J, the junction contained 11 bases not matched to a gene. The CDR3 runs to 14 residues. Germline V gene data show CDR1 as SQVTM and CDR2 as ANQGSEA. The CDR3: CSSLLSGGADTQYF. The CDR3 nucleotides read TGCAGCTCCTTACTCAGCGGGGGTGCAGATACGCAGTATTTT.

The chain's CDR3 is CASSPRRRSEGTDTQYF. The CDR3 DNA is TGTGCCAGCAGTCCACGACGCCGTAGCGAGGGCACAGATACGCAGTATTTT. The V call is TRBV27, the J call TRBJ2-3, with a tentative D call TRBD2 (5 bases). Germline V CDR1 and CDR2: MNHEY, SMNVEV (reference sequence). This CDR3 region has 17 residues. V lost 5 bases and J 1 base, leaving 19 bases between the germline ends.

This clone was observed a single time. The rearrangement uses TRBV20-1 and TRBJ1-5, with D unresolved. The ends were cut back, 3 bases at V and 7 bases at J, with 13 bases in the middle. This CDR3 region has 13 residues. The germline V gene encodes CDR1 DFQATT and CDR2 SNEGSKA (reference sequence). CDR3 loop: CSASAGLEQPQHF. The CDR3 bases are TGCAGTGCTAGTGCGGGGTTGGAGCAGCCCCAGCATTTT.

In its sample, this clone was seen a few times. This chain links TRBV28 with TRBJ2-2, with 11 bases matching TRBD1. Germline V gives CDR1 MDHEN, CDR2 SYDVKM. The CDR3 loop spans 14 amino acids. V dropped 6 bases and J dropped 5; count of bases not matched to a gene: 2. The CDR3 sequence: CASRGQGETGELFF. The CDR3 DNA is TGTGCCAGCAGGGGACAGGGGGAGACCGGGGAGCTGTTTTTT. The variable domain in full, completed from reference TRBV28 and TRBJ2-2, reads DVKVTQSSRYLVKRTGEKVFLECVQDMDHENMFWYRQDPGLGLRLIYFSYDVKMKEKGDIPEGYSVSREKKERFSLILESASTNQTSMYLCASRGQGETGELFFGEGSRLTVL.

The rearrangement uses TRBV15 and TRBJ1-6; D unresolved. V lost 0 bases and J lost 2, with 11 bases in between. In germline, CDR1 is LNHNV, CDR2 YYDKDF (reference sequence). This CDR3 is 17 amino acids long. The CDR3 DNA is TGTGCCACCAGCAGAGATATGGGAGGGACCTATAATTCACCCCTCCACTTT. Translation: CATSRDMGGTYNSPLHF.

The rearrangement links TRBV9 to TRBJ1-5; no clear D gene. V gave up 0 bases and J gave up 4 bases, with 8 bases separating them. CDR3 size: 14 residues. Germline assignment: CDR1 SGDLS and CDR2 YYNGEE. CDR3 nucleotide sequence: TGTGCCAGCAGCGTAGACGGGAAGAATCAGCCCCAGCATTTT. Protein: CASSVDGKNQPQHF.

The CDR3 sequence is CASRSGRGYGYTF. The CDR3 DNA follows: TGCGCCAGCAGGTCAGGGCGGGGCTATGGCTACACCTTC. The chain links TRBV10-1 to TRBJ1-2, with a weak D call TRBD1 (5 bases). The CDR3 loop spans 13 amino acids. The germline V gene has CDR1 WNHNN and CDR2 SYGVQD (reference sequence). Between the trimmed V and J ends, which lost 6 bases and 4 bases, there was a span of 12 bases.

The chain couples TRBV23-1 to TRBJ1-5, with D possibly TRBD1 on 5 matching bases. TRBV23-1 is classed as an ORF, of uncertain function. The CDR3 length is 15 residues. Trimming left V 3 bases short and J 2 bases short, with 11 bases between. CDR3 DNA sequence: TGCGCCAGCAGTCATGCCAGGGCAGGCAATCAGCCCCAGCATTTT. Translated: CASSHARAGNQPQHF.

This clone appeared a few times. V and J are TRBV25-1 and TRBJ1-2, with D possibly TRBD1 on 6 matching bases. The CDR3 totals 15 residues. Per germline, CDR1 MGHDK and CDR2 SYGVNS. The V end was cut by 3 bases, the J end by 4 bases, with 15 bases between. CDR3 DNA: TGTGCCAGCAGTGACACAACGGGACACACCTATGGCTACACCTTC. Its translation: CASSDTTGHTYGYTF.

V usage is TRBV5-1 and J usage is TRBJ2-3; 8 bases are a match to TRBD1. The CDR3 consists of 16 residues. V gave up 0 bases and J gave up 0 bases; unmatched junction bases: 3. Germline V gene lookup returns CDR1 SGHRS and CDR2 YFSETQ. The CDR3 DNA reads as TGCGCCAGCAGCTTGGACCGGACAGGGAGCACAGATACGCAGTATTTT. Protein product: CASSLDRTGSTDTQYF.

The rearrangement links TRBV4-2 to TRBJ1-2, with TRBD1 matching 7 bases. The CDR3 totals 14 residues. V was pared by 4 bases and J by 8 bases, with 10 bases of the junction left unmatched. CDR1 and CDR2 from the germline V gene are LGHNA and YNFKEQ. This chain's CDR3 is CASSRDRDGLGYTF. The CDR3 DNA reads TGTGCCAGCAGCCGTGACAGGGATGGATTGGGCTACACCTTC.

This sequence joins TRBV4-3 and TRBJ2-7; D is perhaps TRBD2 (6 bases). The germline V gene encodes CDR1 LGHNA and CDR2 YSLEER. With 4 bases removed from V and 1 base from J, the gap between germline ends came to 23 bases. The CDR3 covers 18 residues. The CDR3 region is CASSLRVHTILASYEQYF. Here the CDR3 DNA reads TGCGCCAGCAGCCTAAGAGTCCACACTATCCTAGCGTCCTACGAGCAGTACTTC.

The rearrangement links TRBV5-1 to TRBJ2-2; 8 bases are shared with TRBD1. The germline CDR1 and CDR2 sequences are SGHRS and YFSETQ. V shed 4 bases, J shed 1 base, and the junction held 3 bases outside the gene matches. The CDR3 has 15 residues. The CDR3 DNA is TGCGCCAGCAGCGTAGGGACAGGGAACACCGGGGAGCTGTTTTTT. Its protein is CASSVGTGNTGELFF. Filled out from reference TRBV5-1 and TRBJ2-2, the complete variable domain reads KAGVTQTPRYLIKTRGQQVTLSCSPISGHRSVSWYQQTPGQGLQFLFEYFSETQRNKGNFPGRFSGRQFSNSRSEMNVSTLELGDSALYLCASSVGTGNTGELFFGEGSRLTVL.

This clone was counted once. V is TRBV7-8 and J is TRBJ1-1, with D uncertain. This CDR3 spans 13 amino acids. Germline V lookup: CDR1 SGHVS, CDR2 FQNEAQ. V lost 3 bases to trimming and J lost 1 base, with 6 bases between them. The CDR3 reads CASSFSGNTEAFF. DNA for the CDR3: TGTGCCAGCAGCTTTTCGGGGAACACTGAAGCTTTCTTT.